This TCR beta chain was documented in a study of cytomegalovirus exposure and HLA in healthy donors. Study-level results: Using the classifier, cytomegalovirus status was reportedly diagnosed with high specificity and sensitivity. The authors enumerated under 200 TCR beta chains as linked to cytomegalovirus.

The donors were members of the validation cohort, which comprised roughly 120 subjects and was separate from the first cohort of around 700 subjects. Assay: immunoSEQ multiplex PCR; the TCRdb copy retains only in-frame clones and omits some. The sample lists more than 100,000 clones; 85% to 90% were seen once. Details on this clone: Its antigen remains unknown.

Input material: PBMCs. The TCR was taken from a woman younger than 35 in good health and CMV-seropositive.

CDR3 nucleotides: TGTGCCAGCAGTTCGCCGGGACAGGGGGCGGGTGAGCAGTACTTC. It yields the protein CASSSPGQGAGEQYF. This chain links TRBV27 with TRBJ2-7; 12 bases agree with TRBD1. V trimming: 4 bases; J trimming: 7 bases; junction bases outside the gene matches: 8. The CDR3 has 15 residues. Germline V gene lookup returns CDR1 MNHEY and CDR2 SMNVEV (reference sequence).